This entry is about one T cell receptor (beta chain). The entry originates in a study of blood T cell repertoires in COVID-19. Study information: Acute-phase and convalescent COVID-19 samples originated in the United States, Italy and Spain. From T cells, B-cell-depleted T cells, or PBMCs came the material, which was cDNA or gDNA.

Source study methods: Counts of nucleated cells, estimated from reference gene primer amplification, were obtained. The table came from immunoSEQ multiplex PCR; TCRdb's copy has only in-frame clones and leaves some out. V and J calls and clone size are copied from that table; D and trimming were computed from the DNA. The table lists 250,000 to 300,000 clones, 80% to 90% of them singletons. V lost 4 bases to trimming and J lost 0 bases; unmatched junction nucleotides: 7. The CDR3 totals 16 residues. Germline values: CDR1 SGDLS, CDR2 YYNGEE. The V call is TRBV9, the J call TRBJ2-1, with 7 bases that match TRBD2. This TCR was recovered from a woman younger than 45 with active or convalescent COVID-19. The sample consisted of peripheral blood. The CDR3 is CASSSQAGSSYNEQFF. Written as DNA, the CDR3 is TGTGCCAGCAGCTCACAAGCGGGGAGCTCCTACAATGAGCAGTTCTTC.